Below, 32 T cell receptor beta chains from the same sample are listed, as sequenced in a study of blood T cell repertoires in COVID-19. The protocol was immunoSEQ multiplex PCR, while the TCRdb copy is restricted to in-frame clones and leaves out a portion. The sample records fewer than 200,000 clones, approximately 86% being singletons. The sequenced sample was peripheral blood. Source of these receptors: a middle-aged man with active or convalescent COVID-19.

The gene calls are TRBV5-1 and TRBJ2-5, with TRBD1 as a possible D gene (6 bases). CDR3 size: 13 residues. Trimming left V 4 bases short and J 3 bases short, with 10 bases between. Germline values: CDR1 SGHRS, CDR2 YFSETQ. CDR3 coding DNA: TGCGCCAGCAGCCCAAACAGGGAAGAGACCCAGTACTTC. It encodes CASSPNREETQYF.

The CDR3: CASSPRTTGTYGYTF. The CDR3 nucleotides are TGTGCCAGCAGTCCTAGAACCACAGGGACCTATGGCTACACCTTC. This chain joins TRBV27 and TRBJ1-2, with a tentative D call TRBD1 (6 bases). This CDR3 has 15 residues. The germline gives CDR1 MNHEY, CDR2 SMNVEV (reference sequence). Trimming took off 5 bases at V and 4 bases at J, with 17 bases between the two ends.

This chain joins TRBV2 and TRBJ2-5, with D unresolved. The length of the CDR3 is 13 residues. V was cut by 5 bases and J by 5 bases, with 12 bases left in between. Germline CDR1 SNHLY, CDR2 FYNNEI. CDR3 residues: CASSLASVETQYF. The CDR3 nucleotides read TGTGCCAGCAGTCTCGCCTCGGTTGAGACCCAGTACTTC.

V gene TRBV2 combines with J gene TRBJ1-5; TRBD1 might be the D (6 bases). Germline CDR1 SNHLY, CDR2 FYNNEI. CDR3 size: 14 residues. The germline V and J ends were trimmed by 4 bases and 4 bases, with 11 bases remaining between them. CDR3 sequence (DNA): TGTGCCAGCAGTGGGGGGCATGGGAATCAGCCCCAGCATTTT. It specifies CASSGGHGNQPQHF.

The genes are TRBV7-9 and TRBJ2-7, with D tentatively TRBD1 (6 bases). This CDR3 spans 14 amino acids. Germline-derived CDR1 and CDR2 are SEHNR and FQNEAQ (reference sequence). Trimming stripped 4 bases from V and 1 base from J, with 11 bases between. CDR3 nucleotide sequence: TGTGCCAGCAGCTACAGGGAAACGTCCTACGAGCAGTACTTC. Amino acids: CASSYRETSYEQYF.

This chain links TRBV5-1 with TRBJ2-7, with 10 positions matching TRBD1. Trimming took 3 bases from V and 0 from J; bases not matched to a gene: 9. Germline CDR1 SGHRS, CDR2 YFSETQ. The CDR3 runs 17 residues. The CDR3, as DNA: TGCGCCAGCAGCTCGGCCGGGACAGGGGCCCGCTCCTACGAGCAGTACTTC. This codes for CASSSAGTGARSYEQYF.

This clone was observed a handful of times. The V and J genes are TRBV2 and TRBJ1-1; the D gene is possibly TRBD1 (5 bases). The CDR3 length is 15 residues. The V gene's germline CDR1 is SNHLY and CDR2 FYNNEI. Trimming pared 1 base from V and 0 bases from J, leaving 9 bases between. The CDR3 region has the DNA TGTGCCAGCAGTGAAGAGACAGCTTTGAACACTGAAGCTTTCTTT. Its translation is CASSEETALNTEAFF.

This chain connects TRBV11-3 to TRBJ1-2; 8 nucleotides agree with TRBD1. Germline values: CDR1 SGHNT, CDR2 YENEEA. This CDR3 region has 14 residues. V lost 3 bases and J lost 4; bases outside the gene matches: 4. In nucleotides, the CDR3 is TGTGCCAGCAGCTTTCGAGACAGGGGCTATGGCTACACCTTC. Translating it yields CASSFRDRGYGYTF.

The chain links TRBV5-1 to TRBJ1-4, with a weak D call TRBD1 (6 bases). The V gene lost 6 bases and the J gene lost 0 bases, with 9 bases spanning the gap. This CDR3 region has 14 residues. The germline V gene encodes CDR1 SGHRS and CDR2 YFSETQ. Written as DNA, the CDR3 is TGCGCCAGCACGCGGACAGCAACTAATGAAAAACTGTTTTTT. This codes for CASTRTATNEKLFF.

This chain uses TRBV28 with TRBJ1-1, with D tentatively TRBD1 (5 bases). V gave up 8 bases and J gave up 4 bases, with 26 bases separating them. Looked up from germline, CDR1 is MDHEN and CDR2 is SYDVKM. The length of the CDR3 is 17 residues. The CDR3 protein is CASVSSHLGVMSTEAFF. The CDR3 nucleotides read TGTGCCAGCGTGTCCTCTCACCTAGGGGTCATGAGCACTGAAGCTTTCTTT.

The chain links TRBV9 to TRBJ2-7; perhaps TRBD2 as D (7 bases). The CDR3 consists of 13 residues. Germline V gene sequence: CDR1 SGDLS, CDR2 YYNGEE. Trimming took 3 bases from V and 2 from J, leaving 9 bases between them. The CDR3 nucleotides read TGTGCCAGCAGCGGAGGGGGGGCCTACGAGCAGTACTTC. Its protein is CASSGGGAYEQYF.

The CDR3 nucleotides read TGCGCCAGCAGCCAGGGAGACAGGGGAACACGGGAAAAACTGTTTTTT. This translates into CASSQGDRGTREKLFF. The V and J genes are TRBV4-3 and TRBJ1-4; 8 bases align to TRBD1. V was clipped by 3 bases and J by 8 bases; unmatched bases: 11. The germline V gene has CDR1 LGHNA and CDR2 YSLEER. The length of the CDR3 is 16 residues.

This clone was found once. This sequence joins TRBV3-1 (or the pseudogene TRBV3-2) and TRBJ2-7; TRBD2 aligns across 8 bases. CDR3 size: 15 residues. The germline V gene has CDR1 LGHDT and CDR2 YNNKEL (reference sequence). Losses at the gene ends were 1 base for V and 4 bases for J; bases not matched to a gene: 6. Here the CDR3 DNA reads TGTGCCAGCAGCCAAGGCGGTAGCGGGGTATACGAGCAGTACTTC. Its protein product is CASSQGGSGVYEQYF.

This clone has a handful of counts. This chain connects TRBV6-6 to TRBJ1-1; TRBD1 aligns across 7 bases. V gave up 5 bases and J gave up 0 bases; unmatched junction bases: 9. The CDR3 has 16 amino acids. Germline V gene sequence: CDR1 MNHNY, CDR2 SVGAGI (reference sequence). CDR3 DNA: TGTGCCAGCAGTCCTCGGACAGGCGTAATGAACACTGAAGCTTTCTTT. It translates to CASSPRTGVMNTEAFF.

This chain links TRBV7-2 with TRBJ1-4, with 7 bases lining up with TRBD1. This CDR3 spans 14 amino acids. Germline CDR1 and CDR2: SGHTA and FQGNSA. Trimming at V came to 5 bases and at J to 7 bases, leaving 7 bases not matched to a gene. CDR3 region: CASSGDRAFEKLFF. The CDR3 nucleotides read TGTGCCAGCAGCGGCGACAGGGCGTTTGAAAAACTGTTTTTT.

This clone has just one count. The rearrangement joins TRBV12-3 or TRBV12-4 to TRBJ1-1, with D possibly being TRBD1 (6 bases). The ends were cut back, 4 bases at V and 6 bases at J, with 12 bases in the middle. The CDR3 is 13 amino acids. The chain's CDR3 is CASSSYRAPEAFF. The CDR3 DNA reads as TGTGCCAGCAGTTCCTACAGGGCACCTGAAGCTTTCTTT.

V gene TRBV2 combines with J gene TRBJ2-3, with 9 bases lining up with TRBD2. Trimming at V came to 4 bases and at J to 0 bases, leaving 8 bases not matched to a gene. The germline gives CDR1 SNHLY, CDR2 FYNNEI. The CDR3 consists of 17 residues. The CDR3: CASSVVAGETSTDTQYF. CDR3 bases: TGTGCCAGCAGTGTGGTAGCGGGGGAGACTAGCACAGATACGCAGTATTTT.

This chain uses TRBV5-4 with TRBJ2-5, with a weak D call TRBD2 (6 bases). The ends were cut back, 0 bases at V and 2 bases at J, with 14 bases in the middle. This CDR3 is built from 16 residues. CDR1 and CDR2 (germline): SGHNT, YYREEE (reference sequence). Written as DNA, the CDR3 is TGTGCCAGCAGCTTGGCCGCGGGACTCTTACAAGAGACCCAGTACTTC. Protein product: CASSLAAGLLQETQYF.

The chain uses TRBV5-1 and TRBJ2-1; D might be TRBD2 (6 bases). The germline V gene has CDR1 SGHRS and CDR2 YFSETQ. The CDR3 sequence is 14 residues long. V lost 2 bases to trimming and J lost 8 bases, with 14 bases between them. The CDR3 protein is CASSFRGRDDEQFF. The CDR3 DNA sequence: TGCGCCAGCAGCTTTCGGGGGAGAGACGATGAGCAGTTCTTC.

The rearrangement links TRBV12-3 or TRBV12-4 to TRBJ1-1; D gene unclear. This CDR3 is built from 12 residues. V was trimmed by 6 bases and J by 3 bases, leaving 8 bases between them. The CDR3 spells CASSGVDTEAFF. In DNA, the CDR3 is TGTGCCAGCAGCGGGGTGGACACTGAAGCTTTCTTT.

The CDR3 protein is CASTHSGGPATGELFF. The CDR3 DNA is TGTGCCAGCACCCATAGCGGGGGGCCTGCAACTGGGGAGCTGTTTTTT. The chain has TRBV27 and TRBJ2-2, with 10 bases aligning to TRBD2. V lost 7 bases and J lost 8; bases outside the gene matches: 13. Germline V gives CDR1 MNHEY, CDR2 SMNVEV (reference sequence). This CDR3 is built from 16 residues.

The sample holds one count of this clone. The chain links TRBV18 to TRBJ1-3; D is uncertain. In germline, CDR1 is KGHSH, CDR2 LQKENI. The V end lost 2 bases, the J end lost 3 bases, and 11 bases lay between the germline ends. CDR3 length: 15 residues. The DNA for the CDR3 is TGTGCCAGCTCACCAGGCCAACAAGATGGAAACACCATATATTTT. The encoded protein is CASSPGQQDGNTIYF.

This CDR3 reads CASSYVTAGSEKLFF. In DNA, the CDR3 is TGTGCCAGCAGTTACGTCACGGCAGGCTCTGAAAAACTGTTTTTT. The chain couples TRBV6-6 to TRBJ1-4; D remains unclear. In germline, CDR1 is MNHNY, CDR2 SVGAGI (reference sequence). Trimming left V 2 bases short and J 7 bases short, with 14 bases between. The CDR3 runs 15 residues.

This rearrangement joins TRBV6-5 to TRBJ2-7; D is ambiguous. Looked up from germline, CDR1 is MNHEY and CDR2 is SVGAGI. V lost 7 bases to trimming and J lost 1 base, with 14 bases between them. The CDR3 has 14 residues. For the CDR3, the DNA is TGTGCCAGCAACCCCGGTCACTCTTCCTACGAGCAGTACTTC. It yields the protein CASNPGHSSYEQYF.

This chain uses TRBV20-1 with TRBJ2-3, with D maybe TRBD1 (5 bases). V lost 3 bases and J 3 bases, leaving 13 bases between the germline ends. CDR1 and CDR2 (germline): DFQATT, SNEGSKA (reference sequence). The CDR3 contains 14 residues. This chain's CDR3 is CSASEDRVTDTQYF. The DNA of the CDR3 is TGCAGTGCTAGTGAAGACAGAGTTACAGATACGCAGTATTTT.

The chain links TRBV28 to TRBJ1-5; D gene ambiguous. Germline CDR1 reads MDHEN; CDR2 reads SYDVKM. The CDR3 sequence is 16 residues long. V dropped 11 bases and J dropped 0 bases, with 20 bases sitting between them. CDR3 in DNA: TGTGCCTCTCGGGAGAAAACGGAATTTAGCAATCAGCCCCAGCATTTT. The encoded protein is CASREKTEFSNQPQHF.

J is TRBJ2-2 and V is TRBV19; possibly TRBD2 for D (6 bases). This CDR3 has 13 amino acids. V was shortened by 8 bases and J by 4 bases, with 11 bases between the two germline ends. Germline CDR1 LNHDA, CDR2 SQIVND (reference sequence). In nucleotides, the CDR3 is TGTGCCAGTCGACTAGTCGGCACCGGGGAGCTGTTTTTT. Protein sequence: CASRLVGTGELFF.

The rearrangement joins TRBV10-3 to TRBJ1-4; 12 positions agree with TRBD1. This CDR3 contains 20 residues. With V trimmed by 2 bases and J by 5 bases, 15 bases remained unmatched. CDR1 and CDR2 (germline): ENHRY, SYGVKD. The CDR3 bases are TGTGCCATCAGTGAGAGGGGACAGGGGGCGCGGTACCCATTAAATGAAAAACTGTTTTTT. It codes for CAISERGQGARYPLNEKLFF.

V is TRBV6-5 and J is TRBJ2-3, with D possibly matching TRBD1 (6 bases). The germline V gene has CDR1 MNHEY and CDR2 SVGAGI. The CDR3 sequence is 13 residues long. V was shortened by 7 bases and J by 4 bases, with 12 bases between the two germline ends. DNA of the CDR3: TGTGCCAGCATAAGCTGGGGGCCAGATACGCAGTATTTT. Its translation: CASISWGPDTQYF.

V is TRBV2 and J is TRBJ2-3; possible D gene TRBD2, 6 bases. V was clipped by 3 bases and J by 2 bases, with 12 bases between them. Per germline, CDR1 SNHLY and CDR2 FYNNEI. CDR3 length equals 15 residues. CDR3 residues: CASSDGGSFTDTQYF. Here the CDR3 DNA reads TGTGCCAGCAGTGATGGAGGGTCATTCACAGATACGCAGTATTTT.

This sequence joins TRBV9 and TRBJ2-7, with TRBD2 identical over 12 bases. Germline CDR1 SGDLS, CDR2 YYNGEE. This CDR3 is 16 amino acids long. With 0 bases clipped from V and 4 bases from J, the junction kept 5 bases outside the gene matches. DNA for the CDR3: TGTGCCAGCAGCGTAGAGGGACTAGCGGGCTCGTACGAGCAGTACTTC. Protein product: CASSVEGLAGSYEQYF.

The DNA of the CDR3 is TGTGCCAGCAGTTTAGAGGGGGTCTCTCGGAACACTGAAGCTTTCTTT. This gives the protein CASSLEGVSRNTEAFF. This chain links TRBV28 with TRBJ1-1; TRBD1 is a possible D gene (6 bases). CDR1 MDHEN and CDR2 SYDVKM come from the germline V gene. Trimming took off 2 bases at V and 1 base at J, with 14 bases between the two ends. The CDR3 has 16 residues. The whole variable domain, filled in from reference TRBV28 and TRBJ1-1, reads DVKVTQSSRYLVKRTGEKVFLECVQDMDHENMFWYRQDPGLGLRLIYFSYDVKMKEKGDIPEGYSVSREKKERFSLILESASTNQTSMYLCASSLEGVSRNTEAFFGQGTRLTVV.